Following are 18 T cell receptor beta chains from one sample sequenced in a study of blood T cell repertoires in COVID-19. Clones were read by immunoSEQ multiplex PCR, and TCRdb kept only the in-frame ones, dropping some. The sample has fewer than 350,000 clones, 85% seen once; the top ten hold 2.5%. Sequencing used PBMCs or T cells enriched from blood (not recorded which). Receptors originate from a woman between 50 and 59 years old who had recovered from COVID-19.

The rearrangement joins TRBV18 to TRBJ1-3, with 7 bases matching TRBD1. The CDR3 runs 13 residues. J lost 6 bases, V lost 4 bases, and 3 bases had no gene match. The germline CDR1 and CDR2 sequences are KGHSH and LQKENI. DNA of the CDR3: TGTGCCAGCTCACAGGGACAGATAAACACCATATATTTT. Its translation is CASSQGQINTIYF.

The V call is TRBV4-3, the J call TRBJ2-1; no clear D gene. This CDR3 region has 16 residues. V shed 4 bases and J shed 2 bases, with 15 bases lying between them. Looked up from germline, CDR1 is LGHNA and CDR2 is YSLEER. The CDR3 sequence: CASSREPGPTYNEQFF. The CDR3 DNA follows: TGCGCCAGCAGCCGAGAACCGGGTCCTACCTACAATGAGCAGTTCTTC.

The rearrangement links TRBV7-2 to TRBJ2-7, with 8 nucleotides matching TRBD2. The V gene's germline CDR1 is SGHTA and CDR2 FQGNSA. The CDR3 is 14 residues long. V lost 0 bases to trimming and J lost 6 bases; unmatched junction nucleotides: 4. CDR3 DNA sequence: TGTGCCAGCAGCTTAGCTAGCGGGAACGGCGAGCAGTACTTC. Residues: CASSLASGNGEQYF.

V gene TRBV5-1 combines with J gene TRBJ1-1, with unresolved D. The CDR3 length is 13 residues. The germline V gene encodes CDR1 SGHRS and CDR2 YFSETQ. Trimming took 5 bases from V and 3 from J, leaving 11 bases between them. The CDR3 nucleotides read TGCGCCAGCAGGTTCAACATGGACACTGAAGCTTTCTTT. Amino acid sequence: CASRFNMDTEAFF.

The chain uses TRBV27 and TRBJ2-1, with TRBD2 matching over 15 bases. The CDR3 runs 16 residues. The trim removed 10 bases at V and 3 bases at J, leaving 7 bases unmatched. Germline V gene lookup returns CDR1 MNHEY and CDR2 SMNVEV (reference sequence). The CDR3 coding sequence is TGTGCCAACCCGGGGACTAGCGGGGGGAACTACAATGAGCAGTTCTTC. It encodes CANPGTSGGNYNEQFF.

The J gene is TRBJ2-7, the V gene TRBV5-1, with D tentatively TRBD1 (5 bases). The CDR3 loop spans 14 amino acids. Trimming pared 2 bases from V and 2 bases from J, leaving 11 bases between. The germline V gene encodes CDR1 SGHRS and CDR2 YFSETQ. Written as DNA, the CDR3 is TGCGCCAGCAGCTTTCTTCAGGGAACCTACGAGCAGTACTTC. The encoded protein is CASSFLQGTYEQYF.

This chain joins TRBV27 and TRBJ1-2; D not resolved. Germline V CDR1 and CDR2: MNHEY, SMNVEV (reference sequence). Trimming took off 6 bases at V and 8 bases at J, with 13 bases between the two ends. The CDR3 is made up of 12 amino acids. CDR3 amino acids: CASSSLLGGYTF. As DNA, the CDR3 is TGTGCCAGCAGCTCGCTCCTAGGAGGCTACACCTTC.

V gene TRBV27 combines with J gene TRBJ1-6, with D possibly being TRBD1 (6 bases). The length of the CDR3 is 15 residues. The germline V gene encodes CDR1 MNHEY and CDR2 SMNVEV (reference sequence). The V and J ends lost 5 bases and 3 bases respectively, with 11 bases between them. The CDR3 protein is CASSVQGHYNSPLHF. The CDR3 DNA reads as TGTGCCAGCAGTGTTCAGGGACACTATAATTCACCCCTCCACTTT.

The chain uses TRBV7-6 and TRBJ2-3, with TRBD1 matching over 12 bases. Trimming took 4 bases from V and 3 from J; bases not matched to a gene: 11. There are 18 residues in the CDR3. Germline lookup yields CDR1 SGHVS and CDR2 FNYEAQ. The CDR3 nucleotides are TGTGCCAGCAGCTACACAACCGGGACAGGGGGCGGGACAGATACGCAGTATTTT. As protein: CASSYTTGTGGGTDTQYF.

This clone came up once. The rearrangement joins TRBV4-2 to TRBJ2-7; 9 bases line up with TRBD2. V lost 1 base and J lost 3; bases outside the gene matches: 25. From germline, CDR1 is LGHNA and CDR2 YNFKEQ. CDR3 length: 22 amino acids. Here the CDR3 reads CASSQVGGAGGQSSLYDYEQYF. The CDR3 region has the DNA TGTGCCAGCAGCCAAGTTGGAGGCGCGGGAGGGCAATCTTCCCTTTATGACTACGAGCAGTACTTC.

This rearrangement joins TRBV10-2 to TRBJ2-2; TRBD2 matches 8 bases. The V gene end was trimmed by 4 bases and the J gene end by 6 bases; junction bases not matched to a gene: 10. The V gene's germline CDR1 is WSHSY and CDR2 SAAADI. This CDR3 has 16 residues. CDR3 region: CASSAVLAGGSGELFF. Written as DNA, the CDR3 is TGCGCCAGCAGTGCTGTTCTAGCGGGCGGATCCGGGGAGCTGTTTTTT.

As for this clone: Other DNA sequences of this sample code for an identical CDR3. The chain has TRBV30 and TRBJ1-2; D remains ambiguous. Germline assignment: CDR1 GTSNPN and CDR2 SVGIG (reference sequence). Deletions cut 3 bases from V and 4 bases from J, with 3 bases between. This CDR3 spans 10 amino acids. The CDR3 DNA follows: TGTGCCTGGAGGGCCTATGGCTACACCTTC. The encoded protein is CAWRAYGYTF.

V usage is TRBV5-1 and J usage is TRBJ2-5; 13 nucleotides line up with TRBD2. V gave up 2 bases and J gave up 1 base; unmatched junction bases: 2. This CDR3 region has 16 residues. Germline V gene lookup returns CDR1 SGHRS and CDR2 YFSETQ. As DNA, the CDR3 is TGCGCCAGCAGCTTTCGACTAGCGGGGGGCCAAGAGACCCAGTACTTC. Its translation is CASSFRLAGGQETQYF. Full variable domain (outside the CDR3, taken from reference TRBV5-1 and TRBJ2-5): KAGVTQTPRYLIKTRGQQVTLSCSPISGHRSVSWYQQTPGQGLQFLFEYFSETQRNKGNFPGRFSGRQFSNSRSEMNVSTLELGDSALYLCASSFRLAGGQETQYFGPGTRLLVL.

The rearrangement uses TRBV5-6 and TRBJ2-3; 9 nucleotides match TRBD1. The CDR3 runs 15 residues. Germline V gene data show CDR1 as SGHDT and CDR2 as YYEEEE. V was pared by 2 bases and J by 5 bases, with 6 bases of the junction left unmatched. The chain's CDR3 is CASSFRTGVGDTQYF. CDR3 nucleotides: TGTGCCAGCAGCTTTCGGACAGGGGTAGGAGATACGCAGTATTTT.

The chain couples TRBV29-1 to TRBJ2-3; 9 bases align to TRBD1. This CDR3 comprises 16 residues. The V gene's germline CDR1 is SQVTM and CDR2 ANQGSEA. Unmatched junction bases numbered 7, after V lost 1 base and J lost 2 bases. In DNA, the CDR3 is TGCAGCGTTGAAGCCGGGACAGGGCTCCTCACAGATACGCAGTATTTT. Its protein product is CSVEAGTGLLTDTQYF.

The CDR3 here is CASSLTPGTGELFF. The CDR3 region has the DNA TGTGCCAGCAGCCTAACCCCGGGGACCGGGGAGCTGTTTTTT. The V call is TRBV7-2, the J call TRBJ2-2; TRBD2 might be the D (5 bases). The germline V and J ends were trimmed by 5 bases and 5 bases, with 12 bases remaining between them. CDR1 is SGHTA, CDR2 FQGNSA, per germline. This CDR3 contains 14 residues. The variable domain in full, with the rest retrieved from reference TRBV7-2 and TRBJ2-2, is GAGVSQSPSNKVTEKGKDVELRCDPISGHTALYWYRQSLGQGLEFLIYFQGNSAPDKSGLPSDRFSAERTGGSVSTLTIQRTQQEDSAVYLCASSLTPGTGELFFGEGSRLTVL.

The chain carries TRBV5-6 and TRBJ1-6; no reliable D call. V was pared by 2 bases and J by 1 base, with 10 bases between. This CDR3 contains 16 residues. Germline V lookup: CDR1 SGHDT, CDR2 YYEEEE. Here the CDR3 DNA reads TGTGCCAGCAGCTTCCCGCTAGGTTCCTATAATTCACCCCTCCACTTT. It codes for CASSFPLGSYNSPLHF.

V gene TRBV19 combines with J gene TRBJ1-2; possible D gene TRBD1, 6 bases. Trimming shortened V by 5 bases and J by 4 bases, and 17 bases separated the two germline ends. The V gene's germline CDR1 is LNHDA and CDR2 SQIVND (reference sequence). The CDR3 extends over 15 amino acids. The DNA for the CDR3 is TGTGCCAGTAGTCCCTCCCCGGACAGCTTCTATGGCTACACCTTC. It specifies CASSPSPDSFYGYTF.